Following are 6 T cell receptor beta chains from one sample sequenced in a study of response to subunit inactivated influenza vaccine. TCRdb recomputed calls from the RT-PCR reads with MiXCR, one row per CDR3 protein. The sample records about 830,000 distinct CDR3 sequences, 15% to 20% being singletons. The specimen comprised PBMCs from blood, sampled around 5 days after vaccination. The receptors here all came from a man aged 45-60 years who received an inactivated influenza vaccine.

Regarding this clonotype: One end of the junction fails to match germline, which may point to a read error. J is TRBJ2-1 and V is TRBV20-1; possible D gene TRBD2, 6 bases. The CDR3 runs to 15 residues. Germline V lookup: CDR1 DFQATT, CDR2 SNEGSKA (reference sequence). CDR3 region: CCARDRLSGVGEQFF. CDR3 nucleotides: TGCTGTGCTAGAGATCGACTATCGGGAGTGGGTGAGCAGTTCTTC.

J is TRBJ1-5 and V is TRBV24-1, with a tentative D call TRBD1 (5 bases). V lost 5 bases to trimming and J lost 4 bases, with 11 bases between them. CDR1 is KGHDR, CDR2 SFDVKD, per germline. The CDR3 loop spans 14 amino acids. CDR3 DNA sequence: TGTGCCACCAGTGGACCAGGGCAAAATCAGCCCCAGCATTTT. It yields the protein CATSGPGQNQPQHF.

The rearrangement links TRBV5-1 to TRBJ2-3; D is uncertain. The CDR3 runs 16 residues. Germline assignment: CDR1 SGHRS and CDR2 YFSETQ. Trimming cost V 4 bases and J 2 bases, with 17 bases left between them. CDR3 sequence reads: CASSRAGGVTTDTQYF. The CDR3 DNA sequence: TGCGCCAGCAGCCGCGCCGGCGGCGTCACCACAGATACGCAGTATTTT.

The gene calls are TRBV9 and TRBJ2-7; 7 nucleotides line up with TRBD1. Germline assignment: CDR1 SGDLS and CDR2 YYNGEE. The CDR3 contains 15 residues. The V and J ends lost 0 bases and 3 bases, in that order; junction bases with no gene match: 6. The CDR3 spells CASSVAPQGNYEQYF. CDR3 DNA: TGTGCCAGCAGCGTAGCCCCACAGGGGAACTACGAGCAGTACTTC.

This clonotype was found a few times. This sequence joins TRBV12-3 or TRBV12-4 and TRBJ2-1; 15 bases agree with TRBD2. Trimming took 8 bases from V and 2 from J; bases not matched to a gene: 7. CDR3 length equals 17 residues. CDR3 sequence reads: CASQGLAGGRAYNEQFF. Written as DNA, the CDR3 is TGTGCCAGCCAGGGACTAGCGGGGGGCCGAGCCTACAATGAGCAGTTCTTC.

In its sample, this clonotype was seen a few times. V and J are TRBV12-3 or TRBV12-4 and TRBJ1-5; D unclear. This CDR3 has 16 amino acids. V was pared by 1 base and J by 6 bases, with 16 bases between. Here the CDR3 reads CASSLGGSARSQPQHF. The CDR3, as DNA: TGTGCCAGCAGTTTAGGTGGTTCGGCCAGGAGTCAGCCCCAGCATTTT.